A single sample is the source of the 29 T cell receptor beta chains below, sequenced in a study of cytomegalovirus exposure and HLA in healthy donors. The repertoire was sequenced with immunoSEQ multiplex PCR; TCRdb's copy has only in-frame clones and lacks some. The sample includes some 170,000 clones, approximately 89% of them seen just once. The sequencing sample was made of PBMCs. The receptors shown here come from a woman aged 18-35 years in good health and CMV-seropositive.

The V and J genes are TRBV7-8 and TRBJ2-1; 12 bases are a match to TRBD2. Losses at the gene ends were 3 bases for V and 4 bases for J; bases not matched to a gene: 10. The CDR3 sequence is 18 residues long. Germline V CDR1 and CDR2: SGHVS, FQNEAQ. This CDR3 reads CASSLAHWTSGIYNEQFF. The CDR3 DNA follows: TGTGCCAGCAGCTTGGCGCACTGGACTAGCGGGATTTACAATGAGCAGTTCTTC.

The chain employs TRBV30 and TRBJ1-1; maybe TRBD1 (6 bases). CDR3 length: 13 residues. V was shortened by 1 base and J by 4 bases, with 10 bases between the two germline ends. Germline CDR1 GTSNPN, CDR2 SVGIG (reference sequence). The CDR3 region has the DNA TGTGCCTGGAGTGAGCGCAGGGGCACTGAAGCTTTCTTT. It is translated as CAWSERRGTEAFF. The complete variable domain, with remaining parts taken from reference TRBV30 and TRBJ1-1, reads SQTIHQWPATLVQPVGSPLSLECTVEGTSNPNLYWYRQAAGRGLQLLFYSVGIGQISSEVPQNLSASRPQDRQFILSSKKLLLSDSGFYLCAWSERRGTEAFFGQGTRLTVV.

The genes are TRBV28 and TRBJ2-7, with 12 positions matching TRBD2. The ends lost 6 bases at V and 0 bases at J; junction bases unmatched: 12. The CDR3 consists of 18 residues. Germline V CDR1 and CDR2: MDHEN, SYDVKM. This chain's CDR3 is CASRPGLAGYANSYEQYF. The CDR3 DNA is TGTGCCAGCAGGCCGGGACTAGCGGGTTATGCAAACTCCTACGAGCAGTACTTC.

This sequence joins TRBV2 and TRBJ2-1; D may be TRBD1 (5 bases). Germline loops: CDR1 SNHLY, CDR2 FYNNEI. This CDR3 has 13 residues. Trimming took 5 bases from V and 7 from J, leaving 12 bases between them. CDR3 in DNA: TGTGCCAGCAGTCCTTATAGGGGTAATGAGCAGTTCTTC. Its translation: CASSPYRGNEQFF.

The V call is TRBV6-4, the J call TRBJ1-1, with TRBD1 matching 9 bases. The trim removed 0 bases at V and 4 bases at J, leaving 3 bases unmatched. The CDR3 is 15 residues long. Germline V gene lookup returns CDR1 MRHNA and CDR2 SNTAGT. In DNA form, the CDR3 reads TGTGCCAGCAGTGACTCGGGACAGGGTGGCACTGAAGCTTTCTTT. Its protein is CASSDSGQGGTEAFF.

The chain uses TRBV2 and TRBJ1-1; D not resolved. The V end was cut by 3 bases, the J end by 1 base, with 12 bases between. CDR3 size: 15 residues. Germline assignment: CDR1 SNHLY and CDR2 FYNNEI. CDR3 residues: CASSDPYGGNTEAFF. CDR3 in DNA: TGTGCCAGCAGTGATCCTTACGGTGGGAACACTGAAGCTTTCTTT.

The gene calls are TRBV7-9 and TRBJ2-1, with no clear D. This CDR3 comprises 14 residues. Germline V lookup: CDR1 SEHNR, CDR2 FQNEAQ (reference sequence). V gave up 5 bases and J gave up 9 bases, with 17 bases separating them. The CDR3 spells CASSPHLLALEQFF. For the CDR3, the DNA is TGTGCCAGCAGCCCCCATTTGCTGGCCCTTGAGCAGTTCTTC.

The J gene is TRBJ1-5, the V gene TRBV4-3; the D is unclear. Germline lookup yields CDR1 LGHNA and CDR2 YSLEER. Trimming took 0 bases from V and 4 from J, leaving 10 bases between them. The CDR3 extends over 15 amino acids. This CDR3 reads CASSQERYSNQPQHF. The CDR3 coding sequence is TGCGCCAGCAGCCAAGAACGGTACAGTAATCAGCCCCAGCATTTT.

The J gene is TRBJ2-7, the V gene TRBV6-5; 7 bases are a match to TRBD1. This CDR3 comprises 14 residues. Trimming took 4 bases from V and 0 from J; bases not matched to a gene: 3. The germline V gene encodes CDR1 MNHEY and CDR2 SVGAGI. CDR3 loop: CASSSGQISYEQYF. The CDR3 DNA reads TGTGCCAGCAGTTCGGGACAGATCTCCTACGAGCAGTACTTC.

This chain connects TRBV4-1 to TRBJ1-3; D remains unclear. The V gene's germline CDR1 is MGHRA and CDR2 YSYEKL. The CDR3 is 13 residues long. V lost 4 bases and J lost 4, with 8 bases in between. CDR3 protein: CASSLSGGNTIYF. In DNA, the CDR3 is TGCGCCAGCAGCCTCTCAGGAGGAAACACCATATATTTT.

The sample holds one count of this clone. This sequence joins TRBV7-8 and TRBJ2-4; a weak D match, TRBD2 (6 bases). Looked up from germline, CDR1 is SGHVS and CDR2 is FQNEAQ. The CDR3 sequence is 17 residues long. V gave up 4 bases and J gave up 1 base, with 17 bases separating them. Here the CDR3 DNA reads TGTGCCAGCAGCTACCGTACTAGCTCAGCGGCCAAAAACATTCAGTACTTC. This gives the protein CASSYRTSSAAKNIQYF.

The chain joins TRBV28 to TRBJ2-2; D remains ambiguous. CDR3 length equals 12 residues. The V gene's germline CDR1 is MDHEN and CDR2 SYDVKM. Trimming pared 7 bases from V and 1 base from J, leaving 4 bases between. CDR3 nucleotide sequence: TGTGCCAGCACTAAGAACACCGGGGAGCTGTTTTTT. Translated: CASTKNTGELFF.

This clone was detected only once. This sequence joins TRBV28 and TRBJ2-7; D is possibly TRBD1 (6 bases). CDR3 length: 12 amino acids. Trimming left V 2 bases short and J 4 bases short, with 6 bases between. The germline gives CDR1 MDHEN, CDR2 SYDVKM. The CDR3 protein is CASSLGQYEQYF. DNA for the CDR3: TGTGCCAGCAGTTTAGGACAGTACGAGCAGTACTTC. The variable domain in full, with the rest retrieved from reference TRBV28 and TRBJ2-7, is DVKVTQSSRYLVKRTGEKVFLECVQDMDHENMFWYRQDPGLGLRLIYFSYDVKMKEKGDIPEGYSVSREKKERFSLILESASTNQTSMYLCASSLGQYEQYFGPGTRLTVT.

The CDR3 nucleotides read TGTGCCAGCACGGGAGGGGATAGGGCTAACACCGGGGAGCTGTTTTTT. It specifies CASTGGDRANTGELFF. V is TRBV9 and J is TRBJ2-2, with 8 bases fitting TRBD2. V lost 6 bases to trimming and J lost 2 bases; unmatched junction nucleotides: 9. Germline CDR1 is SGDLS and CDR2 is YYNGEE. The CDR3 loop spans 16 amino acids. The full variable domain, completed using reference TRBV9 and TRBJ2-2, is DSGVTQTPKHLITATGQRVTLRCSPRSGDLSVYWYQQSLDQGLQFLIQYYNGEERAKGNILERFSAQQFPDLHSELNLSSLELGDSALYFCASTGGDRANTGELFFGEGSRLTVL.

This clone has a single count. CDR3 coding DNA: TGTGCCAGCAGCCGGGACAGGGCCGAGACCCAGTACTTC. Translating it yields CASSRDRAETQYF. The chain combines TRBV5-4 with TRBJ2-5, with 9 bases matching TRBD1. The junction had 3 bases not matched to a gene; V was cut back by 4 bases and J by 5 bases. The CDR3 sequence is 13 residues long. Germline values: CDR1 SGHNT, CDR2 YYREEE (reference sequence).

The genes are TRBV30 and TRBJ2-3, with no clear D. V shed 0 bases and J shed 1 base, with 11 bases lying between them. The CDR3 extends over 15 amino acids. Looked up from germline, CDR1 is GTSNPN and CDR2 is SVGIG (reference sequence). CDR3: CAWSVAWSGTDTQYF. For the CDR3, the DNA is TGTGCCTGGAGTGTAGCATGGTCGGGCACAGATACGCAGTATTTT.

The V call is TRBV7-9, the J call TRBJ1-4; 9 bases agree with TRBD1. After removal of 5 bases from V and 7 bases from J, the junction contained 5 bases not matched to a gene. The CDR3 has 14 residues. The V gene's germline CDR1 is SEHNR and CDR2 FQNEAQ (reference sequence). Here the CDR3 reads CASSLQGAGEKLFF. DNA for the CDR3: TGTGCCAGCAGCCTACAGGGGGCGGGTGAAAAACTGTTTTTT.

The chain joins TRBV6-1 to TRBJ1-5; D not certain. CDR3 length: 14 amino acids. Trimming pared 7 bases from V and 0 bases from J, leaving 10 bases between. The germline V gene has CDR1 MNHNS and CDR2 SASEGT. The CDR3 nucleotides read TGTGCCAGCATGGGCCTCCTTAGCAATCAGCCCCAGCATTTT. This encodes CASMGLLSNQPQHF.

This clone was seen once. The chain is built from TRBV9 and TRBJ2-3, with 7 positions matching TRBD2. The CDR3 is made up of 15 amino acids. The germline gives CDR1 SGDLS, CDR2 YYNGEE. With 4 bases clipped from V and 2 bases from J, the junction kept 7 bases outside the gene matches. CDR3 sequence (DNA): TGTGCCAGCAGCATTAGCGGGCCAGACACAGATACGCAGTATTTT. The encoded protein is CASSISGPDTDTQYF.

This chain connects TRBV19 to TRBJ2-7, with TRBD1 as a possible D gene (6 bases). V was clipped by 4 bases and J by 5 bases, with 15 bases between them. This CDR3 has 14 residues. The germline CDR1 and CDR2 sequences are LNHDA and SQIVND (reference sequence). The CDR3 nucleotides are TGTGCCAGTAGTAGTACAGGGAATAGGAACGAGCAGTACTTC. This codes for CASSSTGNRNEQYF.

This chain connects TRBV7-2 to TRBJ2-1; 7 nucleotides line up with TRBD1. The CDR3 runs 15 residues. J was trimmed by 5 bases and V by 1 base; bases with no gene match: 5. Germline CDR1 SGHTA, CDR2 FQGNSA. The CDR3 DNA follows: TGTGCCAGCAGCTTAGGACAGGGTCTAGACAATGAGCAGTTCTTC. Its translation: CASSLGQGLDNEQFF.

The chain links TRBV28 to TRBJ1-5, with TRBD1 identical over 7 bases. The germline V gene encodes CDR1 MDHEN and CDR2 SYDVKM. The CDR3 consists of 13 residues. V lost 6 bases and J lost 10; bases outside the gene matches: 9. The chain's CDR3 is CASRATGLAPQHF. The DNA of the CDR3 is TGTGCCAGCAGAGCGACAGGGTTGGCACCCCAGCATTTT.

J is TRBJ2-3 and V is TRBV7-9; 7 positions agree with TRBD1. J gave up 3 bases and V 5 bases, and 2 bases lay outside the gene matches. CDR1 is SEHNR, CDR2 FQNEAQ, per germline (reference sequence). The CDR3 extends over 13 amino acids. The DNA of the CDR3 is TGTGCCAGCAGCCGACAGGGTACAGATACGCAGTATTTT. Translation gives CASSRQGTDTQYF.

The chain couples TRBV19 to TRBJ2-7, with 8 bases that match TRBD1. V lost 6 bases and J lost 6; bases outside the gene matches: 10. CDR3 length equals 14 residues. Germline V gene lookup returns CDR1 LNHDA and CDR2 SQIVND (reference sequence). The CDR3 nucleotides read TGTGCCAGTAGCCTTAGACAGGGGAGAGGCGAGCAGTACTTC. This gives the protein CASSLRQGRGEQYF.

CDR3 DNA: TGTGCCAGTAGTATAGGCGGGACCTACTCCTACGAGCAGTACTTC. Its translation is CASSIGGTYSYEQYF. The J gene is TRBJ2-7, the V gene TRBV19; possible D gene TRBD2, 6 bases. With 1 base removed from V and 0 bases from J, the gap between germline ends came to 10 bases. The germline V gene encodes CDR1 LNHDA and CDR2 SQIVND (reference sequence). The CDR3 spans 15 residues. The full variable domain, rest sourced from reference TRBV19 and TRBJ2-7, is DGGITQSPKYLFRKEGQNVTLSCEQNLNHDAMYWYRQDPGQGLRLIYYSQIVNDFQKGDIAEGYSVSREKKESFPLTVTSAQKNPTAFYLCASSIGGTYSYEQYFGPGTRLTVT.

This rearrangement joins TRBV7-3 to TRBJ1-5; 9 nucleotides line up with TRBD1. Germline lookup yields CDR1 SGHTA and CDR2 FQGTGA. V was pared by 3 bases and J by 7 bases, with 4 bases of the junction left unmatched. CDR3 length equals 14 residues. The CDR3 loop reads CASSFRQGDQPQHF. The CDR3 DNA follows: TGTGCCAGCAGCTTCCGACAGGGGGACCAGCCCCAGCATTTT.

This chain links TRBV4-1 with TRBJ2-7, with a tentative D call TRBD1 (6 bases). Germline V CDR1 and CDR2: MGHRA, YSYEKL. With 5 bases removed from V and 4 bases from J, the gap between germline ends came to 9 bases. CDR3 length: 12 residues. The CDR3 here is CASSRTVYEQYF. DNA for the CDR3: TGCGCCAGCAGCAGGACAGTTTACGAGCAGTACTTC.

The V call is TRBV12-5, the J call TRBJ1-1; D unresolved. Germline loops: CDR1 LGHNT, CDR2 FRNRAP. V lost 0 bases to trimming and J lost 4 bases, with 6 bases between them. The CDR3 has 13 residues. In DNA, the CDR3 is TGTGCTAGTGGTTTGGTAGAGGGCACTGAAGCTTTCTTT. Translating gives CASGLVEGTEAFF.

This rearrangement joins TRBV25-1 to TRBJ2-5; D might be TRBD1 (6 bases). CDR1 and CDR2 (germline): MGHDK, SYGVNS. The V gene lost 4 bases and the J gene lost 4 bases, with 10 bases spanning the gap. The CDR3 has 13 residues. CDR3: CASSGYRVETQYF. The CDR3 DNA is TGTGCCAGCAGTGGGTACAGGGTAGAGACCCAGTACTTC. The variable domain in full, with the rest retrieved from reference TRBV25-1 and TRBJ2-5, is EADIYQTPRYLVIGTGKKITLECSQTMGHDKMYWYQQDPGMELHLIHYSYGVNSTEKGDLSSESTVSRIRTEHFPLTLESARPSHTSQYLCASSGYRVETQYFGPGTRLLVL.